Following are 13 T cell receptor beta chains from one sample sequenced in a study of monozygotic twins with inflammatory bowel disease. TCRdb re-called the 5' RACE reads; every CDR3 protein appears as one record, without DNA. The sample's table shows a few hundred thousand distinct CDR3 sequences. Sequenced material: blood. These TCRs come from a human donor with ulcerative colitis or Crohn's disease, or a healthy co-twin of an affected twin (not recorded which).

The J gene is TRBJ1-2, the V gene TRBV5-5; the TRBD1 assignment by TCRdb is unverifiable without DNA. The CDR3 contains 13 residues. Germline-derived CDR1 and CDR2 are SGHKS and YYEKEE (reference sequence). CDR3 sequence: CASSTGEGTGYTF. Complete variable domain (other parts from reference TRBV5-5 and TRBJ1-2): DAGVTQSPTHLIKTRGQQVTLRCSPISGHKSVSWYQQVLGQGPQFIFQYYEKEERGRGNFPDRFSARQFPNYSSELNVNALLLGDSALYLCASSTGEGTGYTFGSGTRLTVV.

The chain couples TRBV2 to TRBJ2-3; TCRdb lists TRBD1, though no DNA is available to test this call. The CDR3 loop spans 14 amino acids. CDR1 SNHLY and CDR2 FYNNEI come from the germline V gene. CDR3 sequence: CASRPQVSTDTQYF.

The chain recombines TRBV30 with TRBJ1-2; there is no DNA to check the TCRdb D call of TRBD1. The CDR3 is 14 residues long. Germline V lookup: CDR1 GTSNPN, CDR2 SVGIG (reference sequence). The CDR3: CAWSRGGANYGYTF. Full variable domain (rest looked up from reference TRBV30 and TRBJ1-2): SQTIHQWPATLVQPVGSPLSLECTVEGTSNPNLYWYRQAAGRGLQLLFYSVGIGQISSEVPQNLSASRPQDRQFILSSKKLLLSDSGFYLCAWSRGGANYGYTFGSGTRLTVV.

This chain links TRBV2 with TRBJ2-3. Germline CDR1 reads SNHLY; CDR2 reads FYNNEI. This CDR3 region has 13 residues. The CDR3 loop reads CASRKDSTDTQYF.

The genes are TRBV3-1 and TRBJ1-4. Germline V CDR1 and CDR2: LGHDT, YNNKEL (reference sequence). The CDR3 runs to 15 residues. The CDR3 loop reads CASSQEGRRNEKLFF.

The rearrangement uses TRBV3-1 and TRBJ2-1. The CDR3 length is 12 residues. The germline V gene has CDR1 LGHDT and CDR2 YNNKEL (reference sequence). CDR3 loop: CASSQVSDEQFF.

The chain has TRBV4-2 and TRBJ2-1; TCRdb's D call of TRBD1 is untestable without DNA. The CDR3 loop spans 16 amino acids. CDR1 LGHNA and CDR2 YNFKEQ come from the germline V gene. CDR3 in amino acids: CASTRGGTGSYNEQFF.

The V gene is TRBV7-9, the J gene TRBJ2-2. This CDR3 has 14 amino acids. Germline V CDR1 and CDR2: SEHNR, FQNEAQ (reference sequence). This CDR3 reads CASSLVSTAGELFF.

The rearrangement joins TRBV28 to TRBJ1-1. CDR3 length equals 15 residues. Per germline, CDR1 MDHEN and CDR2 SYDVKM. This CDR3 is CASSLLGATGTEAFF.

This chain uses TRBV7-3 with TRBJ2-1; TCRdb proposes TRBD1, but this gene call is untestable without DNA. Per germline, CDR1 SGHTA and CDR2 FQGTGA. The CDR3 loop spans 13 amino acids. CDR3 residues: CASSLITGGEQFF.

The chain recombines TRBV28 with TRBJ2-1. The CDR3 has 14 residues. The germline gives CDR1 MDHEN, CDR2 SYDVKM. CDR3 in amino acids: CASSGRLPHNEQFF.

This chain joins TRBV12-3 or TRBV12-4 and TRBJ2-1; TCRdb outputs TRBD2, but without DNA this stays unchecked. The CDR3 has 15 residues. CDR3 in amino acids: CASSFKGLAGDEQFF.

The rearrangement uses TRBV4-1 and TRBJ2-1; TCRdb lists TRBD1, though no DNA is available to test this call. From germline, CDR1 is MGHRA and CDR2 YSYEKL. The CDR3 extends over 16 amino acids. The CDR3 reads CASSQPTTRTGNEQFF.